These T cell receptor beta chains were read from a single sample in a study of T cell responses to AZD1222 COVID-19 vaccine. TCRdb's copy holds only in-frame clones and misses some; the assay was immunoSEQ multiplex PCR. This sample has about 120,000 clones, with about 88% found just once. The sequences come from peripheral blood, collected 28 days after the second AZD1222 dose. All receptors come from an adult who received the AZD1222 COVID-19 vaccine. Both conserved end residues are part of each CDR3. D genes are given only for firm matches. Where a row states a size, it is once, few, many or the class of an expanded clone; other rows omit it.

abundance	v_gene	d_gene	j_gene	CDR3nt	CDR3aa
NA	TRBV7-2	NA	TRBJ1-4	TGTGCCAGCTCGGGGGGCGCAGAAAAACTGTTTTTT	CASSGGAEKLFF
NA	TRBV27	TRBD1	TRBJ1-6	TGTGCCAGCCGCAACCTTCGCACAGGGGAGGGGTCCTATAATTCACCCCTCCACTTT	CASRNLRTGEGSYNSPLHF
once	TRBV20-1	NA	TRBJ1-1	TGCAGTGCTAGTGTGGGATTGGGAACTGAAGCTTTCTTT	CSASVGLGTEAFF
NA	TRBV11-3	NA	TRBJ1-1	TGTGCCAGCAGCTTAGATCAGGACACTGAAGCTTTCTTT	CASSLDQDTEAFF
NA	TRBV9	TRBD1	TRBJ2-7	TGTGCCAGCAGCGCGGGGGACAGGGGGGTCTACGAGCAGTACTTC	CASSAGDRGVYEQYF
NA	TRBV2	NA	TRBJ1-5	TGTGCCAGCAGTGCTCGGGACGGTGATCAGCCCCAGCATTTT	CASSARDGDQPQHF
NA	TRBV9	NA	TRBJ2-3	TGTGCCAGCAGTGTACGGTCTAACACAGATACGCAGTATTTT	CASSVRSNTDTQYF
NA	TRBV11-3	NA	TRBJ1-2	TGTGCCAGCAGCTTGGGCAGCGGAGCTGGCTACACCTTC	CASSLGSGAGYTF
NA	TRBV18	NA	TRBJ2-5	TGTGCCAGCTCACCCAGCCGGGGATCCCCAGAGACCCAGTACTTC	CASSPSRGSPETQYF
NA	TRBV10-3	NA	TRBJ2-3	TGTGCCATCAGTGAAAAGGATACGCAGTATTTT	CAISEKDTQYF
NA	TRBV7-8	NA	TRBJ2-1	TGTGCCAGCAGCCGCACGGGGGTCGAGCAGTTCTTC	CASSRTGVEQFF
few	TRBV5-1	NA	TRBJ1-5	TGCGCCAGCAGCCCCCCCAGTAGCAATCAGCCCCAGCATTTT	CASSPPSSNQPQHF
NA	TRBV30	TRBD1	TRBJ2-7	TGTGCCTGGAGTCCCCGTACCGGGACAGGGGGCTTCTACGAGCAGTACTTC	CAWSPRTGTGGFYEQYF
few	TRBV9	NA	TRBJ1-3	TGTGCCAGCAGCGTGACCCAGGGATCTGGAAACACCATATATTTT	CASSVTQGSGNTIYF
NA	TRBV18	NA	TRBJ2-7	TGTGCCAGCTCACCAAGCGGTAGCTCCTACGAGCAGTACTTC	CASSPSGSSYEQYF
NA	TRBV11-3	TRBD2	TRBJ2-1	TGTGCCAGCAGCCCTCAAGCGGGGTCCTACAATGAGCAGTTCTTC	CASSPQAGSYNEQFF
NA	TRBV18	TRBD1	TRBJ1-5	TGTGCCAGCTCACGTGGGACAGAGAATCAGCCCCAGCATTTT	CASSRGTENQPQHF
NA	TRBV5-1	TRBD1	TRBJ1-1	TGCGCCAGCAGCTGGACAGGGGGCAACACTGAAGCTTTCTTT	CASSWTGGNTEAFF
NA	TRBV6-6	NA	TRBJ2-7	TGTGCCAGCAGGTCGGGGCAACATAACGAGCAGTACTTC	CASRSGQHNEQYF
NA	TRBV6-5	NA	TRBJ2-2	TGTGCCAGCAGTTACTCGACGGAGACGAACACCGGGGAGCTGTTTTTT	CASSYSTETNTGELFF
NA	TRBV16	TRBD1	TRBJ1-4	TGTGCCAGCAGCCAATCATCAGGGGGCAAGGAAAAACTGTTTTTT	CASSQSSGGKEKLFF
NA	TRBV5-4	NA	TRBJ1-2	TGTGCCAGCAGCTCGGATTCTAACTATGGCTACACCTTC	CASSSDSNYGYTF
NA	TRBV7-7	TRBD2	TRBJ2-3	TGTGCTAGCAGCTTAGGTGGGACTAGCGGGGGTGATACGCAGTATTTT	CASSLGGTSGGDTQYF
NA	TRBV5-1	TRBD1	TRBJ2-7	TGCGCCAGCAGCCCGATGACAGGGAACTACGAGCAGTACTTC	CASSPMTGNYEQYF
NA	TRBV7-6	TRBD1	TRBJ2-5	TGTGCCAGCAGCTTTAGACAGGGGGCTTGGGAGACCCAGTACTTC	CASSFRQGAWETQYF
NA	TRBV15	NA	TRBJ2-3	TGTGCCACCAGCAGGGACACAGATACGCAGTATTTT	CATSRDTDTQYF
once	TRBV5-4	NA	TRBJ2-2	TGTGCCAGCAGCGTTCGGGACTTAAACACCGGGGAGCTGTTTTTT	CASSVRDLNTGELFF
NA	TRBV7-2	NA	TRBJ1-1	TGTGCCAGCAGCTTAAACCCGGAGGGCACTGAAGCTTTCTTT	CASSLNPEGTEAFF
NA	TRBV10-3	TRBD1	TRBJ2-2	TGTGCCATCGGCCCCCGGGACAGGGTTACCGGGGAGCTGTTTTTT	CAIGPRDRVTGELFF
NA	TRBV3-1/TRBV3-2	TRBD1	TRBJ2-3	TGTGCCAGCAGCCAAGCGACAGGGCGGCTCGCAGATACGCAGTATTTT	CASSQATGRLADTQYF
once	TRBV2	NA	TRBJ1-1	TGTGCCAGCAGCGTCGAAAAGAACACTGAAGCTTTCTTT	CASSVEKNTEAFF
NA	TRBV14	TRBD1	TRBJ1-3	TGTGCCAGCAGCGCACAACAGGGGGCTGGAAACACCATATATTTT	CASSAQQGAGNTIYF
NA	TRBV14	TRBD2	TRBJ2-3	TGTGCCAGCAGCCAAAAGACGGGACTAGCAACAGATACGCAGTATTTT	CASSQKTGLATDTQYF
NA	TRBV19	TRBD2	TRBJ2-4	TGTGCCAGTAGTATTGGGGGGGTGGCCAAAAACATTCAGTACTTC	CASSIGGVAKNIQYF
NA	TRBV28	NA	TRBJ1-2	TGTGCCAGTACAGAGTATTACAACTATGGCTACACCTTC	CASTEYYNYGYTF
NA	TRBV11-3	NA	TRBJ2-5	TGTGCCAGCAGCGATATCCTGAAGACCCAGTACTTC	CASSDILKTQYF
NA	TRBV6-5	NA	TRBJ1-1	TGTGCCAGCAGTAGCGCGAGAGGGTACACTGAAGCTTTCTTT	CASSSARGYTEAFF
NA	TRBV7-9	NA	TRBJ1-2	TGTGCCAGCAGCTTGGCGGGGTCGGACTATGGCTACACCTTC	CASSLAGSDYGYTF
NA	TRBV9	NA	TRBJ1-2	TGTGCCAGCAGCTGCCGGGAACCTACTTTTAACTATGGCTACACCTTC	CASSCREPTFNYGYTF
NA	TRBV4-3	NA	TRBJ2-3	TGCGCCAGCAGCCAGGGATATGGGCCCACAGATACGCAGTATTTT	CASSQGYGPTDTQYF
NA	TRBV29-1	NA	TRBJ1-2	TGCAGCGTTGACGGGGGCTATGGCTACACCTTC	CSVDGGYGYTF
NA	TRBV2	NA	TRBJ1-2	TGTGCCAGCAGTGATATTGGGCTTTCTAACTATGGCTACACCTTC	CASSDIGLSNYGYTF
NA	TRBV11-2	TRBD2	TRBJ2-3	TGTGCCAGCAGCTTATCAGCGGGGGGAAATACAGATACGCAGTATTTT	CASSLSAGGNTDTQYF
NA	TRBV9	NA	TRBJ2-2	TGTGCCAGCGATTCCGGGACAAAAGAAAACACCGGGGAGCTGTTTTTT	CASDSGTKENTGELFF
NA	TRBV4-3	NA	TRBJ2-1	TGCGCCAGCAGCTTTGGGACGGAAAATGAGCAGTTCTTC	CASSFGTENEQFF
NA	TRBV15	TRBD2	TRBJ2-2	TGTGCCACCAGCGCGGGGGGAAACACCGGGGAGCTGTTTTTT	CATSAGGNTGELFF
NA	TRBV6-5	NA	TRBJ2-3	TGTGCCAGCAGTCTCGTACTCTACGGGACAATAACGCAGTATTTT	CASSLVLYGTITQYF
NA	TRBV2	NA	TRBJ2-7	TGTGCCAGCAGGGGCCTATCGTGGGGGGAGCAGTACTTC	CASRGLSWGEQYF
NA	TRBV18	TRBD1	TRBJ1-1	TGTGCCAGCTCACTCATTGGACAGGTGAACACTGAAGCTTTCTTT	CASSLIGQVNTEAFF
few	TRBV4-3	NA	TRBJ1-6	TGCGCCAGCAGCCAAGATAATCCTCCCACTAATTCACCCCTCCACTTT	CASSQDNPPTNSPLHF
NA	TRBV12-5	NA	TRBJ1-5	TGTGCTAGTGGTTTGGGGAGCAATCAGCCCCAGCATTTT	CASGLGSNQPQHF